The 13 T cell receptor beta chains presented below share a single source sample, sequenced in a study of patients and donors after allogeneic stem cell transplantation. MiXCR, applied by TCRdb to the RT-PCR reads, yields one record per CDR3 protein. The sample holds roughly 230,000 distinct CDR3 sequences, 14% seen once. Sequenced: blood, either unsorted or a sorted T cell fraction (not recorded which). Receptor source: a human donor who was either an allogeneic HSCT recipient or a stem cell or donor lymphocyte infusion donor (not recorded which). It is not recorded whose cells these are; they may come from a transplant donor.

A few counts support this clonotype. The CDR3 coding sequence is TGTGCCAGCAGCTTAGACACGGGGCCCCAGCATTTT. This gives the protein CASSLDTGPQHF. This chain links TRBV7-8 with TRBJ1-5; D gene unclear. The CDR3 extends over 12 amino acids. Germline assignment: CDR1 SGHVS and CDR2 FQNEAQ. V dropped 1 base and J dropped 9 bases, with 7 bases sitting between them.

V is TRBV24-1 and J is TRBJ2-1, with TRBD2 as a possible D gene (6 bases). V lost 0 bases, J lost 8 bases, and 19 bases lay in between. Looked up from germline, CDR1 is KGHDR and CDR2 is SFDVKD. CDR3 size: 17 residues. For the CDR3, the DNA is TGTGCCACCAGTGATTTGCCCCCTAGCGTGGTGGGTGATGAGCAGTTCTTC. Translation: CATSDLPPSVVGDEQFF.

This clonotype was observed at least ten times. CDR3 sequence: CSVEKGDTIYF. The CDR3 bases are TGCAGCGTTGAGAAGGGGGACACCATATATTTT. The V and J genes are TRBV29-1 and TRBJ1-3, with D possibly being TRBD1 (6 bases). CDR1 and CDR2 (germline): SQVTM, ANQGSEA. The CDR3 length is 11 residues. Trimming stripped 3 bases from V and 8 bases from J, with 8 bases between.

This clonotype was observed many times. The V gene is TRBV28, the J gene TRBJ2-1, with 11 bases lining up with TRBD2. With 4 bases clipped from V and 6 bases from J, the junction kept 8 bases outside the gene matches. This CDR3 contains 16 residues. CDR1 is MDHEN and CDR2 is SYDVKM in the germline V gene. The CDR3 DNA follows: TGTGCCAGCAGTTCCCTAGCGGGGGGTGCCTTCAATGAGCAGTTCTTC. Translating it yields CASSSLAGGAFNEQFF.

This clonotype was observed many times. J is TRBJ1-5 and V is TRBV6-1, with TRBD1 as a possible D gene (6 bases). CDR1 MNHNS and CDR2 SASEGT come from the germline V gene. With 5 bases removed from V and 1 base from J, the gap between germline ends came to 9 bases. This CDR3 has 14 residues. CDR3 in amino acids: CASSPDRSNQPQHF. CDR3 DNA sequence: TGTGCCAGCAGTCCTGACAGGAGCAATCAGCCCCAGCATTTT.

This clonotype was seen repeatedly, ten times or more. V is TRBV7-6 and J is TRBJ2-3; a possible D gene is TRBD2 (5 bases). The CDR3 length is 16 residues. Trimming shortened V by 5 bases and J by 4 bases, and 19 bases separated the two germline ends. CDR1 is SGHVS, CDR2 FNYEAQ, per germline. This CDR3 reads CASSGSSSRRADTQYF. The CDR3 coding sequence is TGTGCCAGCAGCGGCTCCTCTAGCCGCCGAGCAGATACGCAGTATTTT. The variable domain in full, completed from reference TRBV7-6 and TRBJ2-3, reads GAGVSQSPRYKVTKRGQDVALRCDPISGHVSLYWYRQALGQGPEFLTYFNYEAQQDKSGLPNDRFSAERPEGSISTLTIQRTEQRDSAMYRCASSGSSSRRADTQYFGPGTRLTVL.

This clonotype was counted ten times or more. DNA of the CDR3: TGTGCCAGAACAGGGGACATGAACACTGAAGCTTTCTTT. It encodes CARTGDMNTEAFF. This chain uses TRBV2 with TRBJ1-1; TRBD1 matches 7 bases. V was pared by 9 bases and J by 0 bases, with 4 bases of the junction left unmatched. This CDR3 has 13 amino acids. Germline loops: CDR1 SNHLY, CDR2 FYNNEI. The whole variable domain, remainder taken from reference TRBV2 and TRBJ1-1, is EPEVTQTPSHQVTQMGQEVILRCVPISNHLYFYWYRQILGQKVEFLVSFYNNEISEKSEIFDDQFSVERPDGSNFTLKIRSTKLEDSAMYFCARTGDMNTEAFFGQGTRLTVV.

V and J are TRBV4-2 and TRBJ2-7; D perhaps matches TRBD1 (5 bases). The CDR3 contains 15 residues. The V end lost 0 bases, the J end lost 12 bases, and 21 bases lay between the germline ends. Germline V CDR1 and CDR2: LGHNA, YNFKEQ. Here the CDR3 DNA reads TGTGCCAGCAGCCAAGAATCGAGAGGTAGGGGATGGCGGTACTTC. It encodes CASSQESRGRGWRYF.

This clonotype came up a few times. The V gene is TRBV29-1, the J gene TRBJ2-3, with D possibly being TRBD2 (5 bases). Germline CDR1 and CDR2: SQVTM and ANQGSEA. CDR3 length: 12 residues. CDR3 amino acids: CIGLEGPDTQYF. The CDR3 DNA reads TGCATCGGACTCGAAGGGCCAGATACGCAGTATTTT.

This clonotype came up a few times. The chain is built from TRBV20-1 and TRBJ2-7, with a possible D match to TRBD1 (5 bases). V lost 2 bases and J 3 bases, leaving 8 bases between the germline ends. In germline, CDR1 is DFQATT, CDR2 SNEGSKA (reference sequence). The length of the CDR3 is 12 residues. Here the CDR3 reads CSARPDSYEQYF. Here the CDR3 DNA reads TGCAGTGCTAGACCCGACAGCTACGAGCAGTACTTC.

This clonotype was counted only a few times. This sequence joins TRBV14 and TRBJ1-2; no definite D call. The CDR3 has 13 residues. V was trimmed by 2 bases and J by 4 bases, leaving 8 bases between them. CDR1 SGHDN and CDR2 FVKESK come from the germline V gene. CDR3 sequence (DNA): TGTGCCAGCAGCCAAAAATCCAGCTATGGCTACACCTTC. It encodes CASSQKSSYGYTF.

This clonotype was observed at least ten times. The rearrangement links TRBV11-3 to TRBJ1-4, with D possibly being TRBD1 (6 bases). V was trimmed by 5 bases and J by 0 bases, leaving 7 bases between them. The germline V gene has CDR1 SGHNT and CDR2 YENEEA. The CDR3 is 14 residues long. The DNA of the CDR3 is TGTGCCAGCAGCCCAGGGGCAACTAATGAAAAACTGTTTTTT. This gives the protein CASSPGATNEKLFF. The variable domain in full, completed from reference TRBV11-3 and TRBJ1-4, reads EAGVVQSPRYKIIEKKQPVAFWCNPISGHNTLYWYLQNLGQGPELLIRYENEEAVDDSQLPKDRFSAERLKGVDSTLKIQPAELGDSAVYLCASSPGATNEKLFFGSGTQLSVL.

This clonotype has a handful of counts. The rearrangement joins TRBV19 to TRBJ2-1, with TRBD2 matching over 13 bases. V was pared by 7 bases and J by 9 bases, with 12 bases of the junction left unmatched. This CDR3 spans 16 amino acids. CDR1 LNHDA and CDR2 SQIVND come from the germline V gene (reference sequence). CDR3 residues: CASTNRRLAGGFEQFF. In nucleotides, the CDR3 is TGTGCCAGTACCAATAGGAGACTAGCGGGGGGCTTTGAGCAGTTCTTC.